Detailed here is one TCR beta chain. The sample is drawn from a study of control samples from healthy donors and cancer patients. Sequencing used immunoSEQ multiplex PCR; TCRdb keeps in-frame clones, though not all of them. The data hold 90,000 or so clones, with around 81% observed a single time. This CDR3 comprises 15 residues. Trimming removed 3 bases at V and 9 bases at J, with 18 bases between. Germline lookup yields CDR1 MNHEY and CDR2 SMNVEV (reference sequence). The receptor's source is a man between 25 and 39 years old in good health. The chain employs TRBV27 and TRBJ2-1, with D unresolved. The specimen was blood. The CDR3 is CASSFALINLGEQFF. DNA for the CDR3: TGTGCCAGCAGTTTCGCACTCATCAATTTGGGTGAGCAGTTCTTC.